A selection of T cell receptor beta chains follows, all from one sample in a study of CD8 T cells in Susac syndrome. MiXCR was run by TCRdb on the immunoSEQ multiplex PCR reads, yielding one entry per CDR3 protein. The profile shows about 210,000 distinct CDR3 sequences, 95% of them singletons. Sample: CD4+ T cells from PBMCs. The origin of the receptors is a human donor with multiple sclerosis. Both conserved end residues are part of each CDR3. D genes are given only for firm matches. The listing skips clone size in some rows; elsewhere it reads once, few, many or a size class.

clone_size j_call d_call v_call cdr3_aa cdr3_nt
NA TRBJ2-2 NA TRBV29-1 CSVEVPYRNTGELFF TGCAGCGTTGAAGTCCCCTACAGAAACACCGGGGAGCTGTTTTTT
NA TRBJ2-3 TRBD2 TRBV7-9 CASSLGRAGGDTQYF TGTGCCAGCAGCTTAGGTCGAGCGGGAGGAGATACGCAGTATTTT
NA TRBJ1-2 NA TRBV29-1 CSTDLPGEEKGYTF TGCAGCACCGATCTTCCAGGGGAAGAGAAAGGCTACACCTTC
NA TRBJ2-7 NA TRBV27 CATGGLPGLEQYF TGTGCCACCGGAGGCCTCCCCGGCCTCGAGCAGTACTTC
NA TRBJ2-5 NA TRBV2 CASLQDYQETQYF TGTGCCAGTCTACAGGACTACCAAGAGACCCAGTACTTC
NA TRBJ2-3 TRBD2 TRBV4-2 CASSMSGGEWGTDTQYF TGTGCCAGCAGCATGAGCGGGGGGGAGTGGGGCACAGATACGCAGTATTTT
NA TRBJ2-3 TRBD2 TRBV15 CATSVYASGRWDPSTDTQYF TGTGCCACCAGCGTTTATGCTAGCGGGAGATGGGATCCTAGCACAGATACGCAGTATTTT
NA TRBJ1-1 NA TRBV23-1 CASSQFGNTEAFF TGCGCCAGCAGTCAATTCGGGAACACTGAAGCTTTCTTT
NA TRBJ1-1 NA TRBV9 CASSVSLSSTEAFF TGTGCCAGCAGCGTTAGTCTCAGCAGCACTGAAGCTTTCTTT
NA TRBJ2-3 NA TRBV7-3 CASSSVRASGTDTQYF TGTGCCAGCAGCTCGGTTCGTGCTAGCGGCACAGATACGCAGTATTTT
NA TRBJ2-7 TRBD1 TRBV29-1 CSAERDSGEQYF TGCAGCGCCGAACGGGACAGCGGCGAGCAGTACTTC
NA TRBJ1-2 NA TRBV20-1 CSAMGGLRGYTF TGCAGTGCTATGGGCGGCCTCAGGGGCTACACCTTC
NA TRBJ2-3 NA TRBV20-1 CSARDPGGDTQYF TGCAGTGCTAGAGACCCCGGGGGAGATACGCAGTATTTT
once TRBJ2-2 NA TRBV2 CASSEALAAGELFF TGTGCCAGCAGTGAAGCCTTAGCAGCCGGGGAGCTGTTTTTT
once TRBJ2-5 TRBD2 TRBV29-1 CSVVGLAGARETQYF TGCAGCGTTGTGGGACTAGCGGGAGCGAGGGAGACCCAGTACTTC
NA TRBJ2-1 NA TRBV24-1 CATSDPAAGHNEQFF TGTGCCACCAGTGACCCTGCGGCGGGCCACAATGAGCAGTTCTTC
NA TRBJ2-7 TRBD1 TRBV20-1 CSAPAGTGSYEQYF TGCAGTGCGCCAGCCGGGACAGGGAGCTACGAGCAGTACTTC